Listed here are 18 T cell receptor beta chains from one sample, sequenced in a study of post-analysis software for immune sequencing data. The TCR beta cDNA libraries carried unique molecular identifiers. TCRdb reprocessed the PCR reads with MiXCR, giving one entry per CDR3 protein. The table lists about 540,000 distinct CDR3 sequences, around 31% of them singletons. Findings and limits, study-wide: Relative to controls, patients had about five TRBV segments at higher frequency, with TRBV5-6, TRBV5-1 and TRBV20-1 among these.

No antigen has been assigned to these receptors. Sample: blood. The receptors were gathered from a girl aged 2 to 17 with multiple sclerosis.

The V and J genes are TRBV7-2 and TRBJ1-6; TRBD1 agrees at 9 bases. The ends lost 5 bases at V and 8 bases at J; junction bases unmatched: 4. CDR1 and CDR2 (germline): SGHTA, FQGNSA. The CDR3 sequence is 14 residues long. CDR3 DNA sequence: TGTGCCAGCAGCGTGGACAGGGGTTATTCACCCCTCCACTTT. Residues: CASSVDRGYSPLHF. The full variable domain, its missing parts supplied by reference TRBV7-2 and TRBJ1-6, is GAGVSQSPSNKVTEKGKDVELRCDPISGHTALYWYRQSLGQGLEFLIYFQGNSAPDKSGLPSDRFSAERTGGSVSTLTIQRTQQEDSAVYLCASSVDRGYSPLHFGNGTRLTVT.

This sequence joins TRBV12-3 or TRBV12-4 and TRBJ2-4; possibly TRBD2 for D (5 bases). The CDR3 is 14 amino acids. The V end lost 7 bases, the J end lost 0 bases, and 10 bases lay between the germline ends. This chain's CDR3 is CASIDGIAKNIQYF. CDR3 DNA sequence: TGTGCCAGCATCGACGGGATAGCCAAAAACATTCAGTACTTC.

The genes are TRBV2 and TRBJ2-2, with 8 bases that match TRBD2. The CDR3 is 18 amino acids. Losses at the gene ends were 1 base for V and 1 base for J; bases not matched to a gene: 8. Germline CDR1 reads SNHLY; CDR2 reads FYNNEI. The CDR3 DNA is TGTGCCAGCAGTGAAGTATTTCGGCTAGCGGGGAACACCGGGGAGCTGTTTTTT. Protein: CASSEVFRLAGNTGELFF. The full variable domain, in which reference TRBV2 and TRBJ2-2 provide the parts outside the CDR3, is EPEVTQTPSHQVTQMGQEVILRCVPISNHLYFYWYRQILGQKVEFLVSFYNNEISEKSEIFDDQFSVERPDGSNFTLKIRSTKLEDSAMYFCASSEVFRLAGNTGELFFGEGSRLTVL.

This clonotype appeared a few times. This rearrangement joins TRBV20-1 to TRBJ2-1, with D possibly TRBD2 on 7 matching bases. V was pared by 3 bases and J by 12 bases, with 18 bases between. The length of the CDR3 is 13 residues. Germline V gene sequence: CDR1 DFQATT, CDR2 SNEGSKA (reference sequence). The CDR3 here is CSASGGASDVQFF. Written as DNA, the CDR3 is TGCAGTGCTAGTGGGGGGGCCTCGGATGTGCAGTTCTTC.

The V gene is TRBV5-4, the J gene TRBJ1-2, with D perhaps matching TRBD1 (6 bases). The ends were cut back, 4 bases at V and 0 bases at J, with 16 bases in the middle. The length of the CDR3 is 16 residues. In germline, CDR1 is SGHNT, CDR2 YYREEE (reference sequence). The CDR3: CASSQGWDKSNYGYTF. The CDR3 DNA follows: TGTGCCAGCAGCCAGGGATGGGACAAGTCTAACTATGGCTACACCTTC.

This clonotype turned up a few times. The chain links TRBV7-9 to TRBJ1-6; a weak D match, TRBD1 (6 bases). Trimming shortened V by 1 base and J by 5 bases, and 9 bases separated the two germline ends. There are 15 residues in the CDR3. The germline V gene has CDR1 SEHNR and CDR2 FQNEAQ (reference sequence). CDR3 loop: CASSLGGANNSPLHF. The CDR3 bases are TGTGCCAGCAGCTTAGGGGGGGCCAATAATTCACCCCTCCACTTT. The full variable domain, completed using reference TRBV7-9 and TRBJ1-6, is DTGVSQNPRHKITKRGQNVTFRCDPISEHNRLYWYRQTLGQGPEFLTYFQNEAQLEKSRLLSDRFSAERPKGSFSTLEIQRTEQGDSAMYLCASSLGGANNSPLHFGNGTRLTVT.

V usage is TRBV6-1 and J usage is TRBJ1-6; no clear D. CDR1 and CDR2 (germline): MNHNS, SASEGT. The CDR3 length is 13 residues. The germline V and J ends were trimmed by 6 bases and 9 bases, with 12 bases remaining between them. The CDR3 here is CASREHDGSPLHF. CDR3 nucleotides: TGTGCCAGCAGAGAGCACGACGGTTCACCCCTCCACTTT.

This clonotype was seen only a few times. The chain links TRBV3-1 to TRBJ2-5; D is uncertain. The CDR3 spans 13 residues. Trimming took off 5 bases at V and 4 bases at J, with 11 bases between the two ends. CDR1 is LGHDT, CDR2 YNNKEL, per germline (reference sequence). The CDR3: CASSFTTGETQYF. The CDR3 nucleotides read TGTGCCAGCAGCTTTACAACTGGAGAGACCCAGTACTTC.

In its sample, this clonotype was seen a few times. The chain joins TRBV3-1 to TRBJ2-7; D possibly corresponds to TRBD2 (6 bases). Trimming cost V 1 base and J 2 bases, with 12 bases left between them. Germline CDR1 is LGHDT and CDR2 is YNNKEL (reference sequence). The CDR3 spans 15 residues. This chain's CDR3 is CASSQAGTRTYEQYF. For the CDR3, the DNA is TGTGCCAGCAGCCAAGCTGGGACTCGCACCTACGAGCAGTACTTC.

The chain has TRBV5-1 and TRBJ1-5; tentatively, D is TRBD1 (6 bases). The germline CDR1 and CDR2 sequences are SGHRS and YFSETQ. CDR3 length: 16 amino acids. The V end was cut by 0 bases, the J end by 7 bases, with 17 bases between. CDR3 in amino acids: CASSLDPSGAGQPQHF. The CDR3 DNA sequence: TGCGCCAGCAGCTTGGATCCGTCGGGGGCCGGGCAGCCCCAGCATTTT.

The rearrangement joins TRBV5-5 to TRBJ2-5; 10 bases line up with TRBD1. The V and J ends lost 4 bases and 2 bases, in that order; junction bases with no gene match: 5. The CDR3 totals 15 residues. CDR1 and CDR2 (germline): SGHKS, YYEKEE (reference sequence). This CDR3 reads CASSARDRGQETQYF. In DNA, the CDR3 is TGTGCCAGCAGCGCCCGGGACAGGGGTCAAGAGACCCAGTACTTC.

The table lists this clonotype with a few counts. CDR3 bases: TGCAGCGTAAAAAGAGGCAGCCAAGAGACCCAGTACTTC. This gives the protein CSVKRGSQETQYF. The chain uses TRBV29-1 and TRBJ2-5, with unresolved D. This CDR3 comprises 13 residues. V was shortened by 6 bases and J by 1 base, with 12 bases between the two germline ends. The germline V gene encodes CDR1 SQVTM and CDR2 ANQGSEA. Filled out from reference TRBV29-1 and TRBJ2-5, the complete variable domain reads SAVISQKPSRDICQRGTSLTIQCQVDSQVTMMFWYRQQPGQSLTLIATANQGSEATYESGFVIDKFPISRPNLTFSTLTVSNMSPEDSSIYLCSVKRGSQETQYFGPGTRLLVL.

There are a few counts of this clonotype. The V call is TRBV9, the J call TRBJ2-3, with D tentatively TRBD2 (6 bases). Germline CDR1 reads SGDLS; CDR2 reads YYNGEE. V was cut by 3 bases and J by 5 bases, with 16 bases left in between. This CDR3 is built from 15 residues. The CDR3 DNA reads TGTGCCAGCAGCGCTGCCGCGGGGCGGGGAGATACGCAGTATTTT. Translation gives CASSAAAGRGDTQYF.

This clonotype was recorded a few times. The chain employs TRBV20-1 and TRBJ2-1; 11 nucleotides align to TRBD2. This CDR3 has 16 amino acids. J lost 9 bases, V lost 0 bases, and 10 bases had no gene match. Germline CDR1 is DFQATT and CDR2 is SNEGSKA (reference sequence). The CDR3 sequence is CSAREGGLAGGSEQFF. In DNA form, the CDR3 reads TGCAGTGCTAGAGAAGGTGGGCTAGCGGGGGGAAGTGAGCAGTTCTTC.

This clonotype was counted a few times. The chain recombines TRBV6-2 or TRBV6-3 with TRBJ2-7; TRBD1 or TRBD2 may be the D gene (5 bases each). There are 13 residues in the CDR3. CDR1 is MNHEY, CDR2 SVGEGT, per germline. V dropped 11 bases and J dropped 0 bases, with 14 bases sitting between them. The CDR3 reads CAGGRGSSYEQYF. DNA of the CDR3: TGTGCCGGGGGACGGGGTAGCTCCTACGAGCAGTACTTC.

This clonotype was seen a few times. J is TRBJ2-1 and V is TRBV20-1, with 11 bases matching TRBD1. The CDR3 has 14 residues. Looked up from germline, CDR1 is DFQATT and CDR2 is SNEGSKA (reference sequence). V lost 6 bases, J lost 5 bases, and 6 bases stayed unmatched. CDR3 sequence: CSATDRGPNNEQFF. CDR3 coding DNA: TGCAGTGCGACGGACAGGGGGCCTAACAATGAGCAGTTCTTC.

This clonotype was found a few times. This sequence joins TRBV6-5 and TRBJ1-1, with D tentatively TRBD1 (5 bases). This CDR3 has 15 amino acids. Germline CDR1 MNHEY, CDR2 SVGAGI. V lost 6 bases, J lost 1 base, and 15 bases lay in between. Here the CDR3 reads CASRISGNANTEAFF. CDR3 in DNA: TGTGCCAGCAGAATTTCAGGGAATGCGAACACTGAAGCTTTCTTT.

With regard to this clonotype: This could be a read error, since a much larger clone is one nucleotide away. The chain links TRBV6-5 to TRBJ2-3; D is undetermined. Germline CDR1 and CDR2: MNHEY and SVGAGI. This CDR3 comprises 13 residues. V gave up 2 bases and J gave up 8 bases, with 11 bases separating them. The chain's CDR3 is CASSYGFSGTQYF. The CDR3 DNA is TGTGCCAGCAGTTACGGTTTTTCAGGTACGCAGTATTTT.